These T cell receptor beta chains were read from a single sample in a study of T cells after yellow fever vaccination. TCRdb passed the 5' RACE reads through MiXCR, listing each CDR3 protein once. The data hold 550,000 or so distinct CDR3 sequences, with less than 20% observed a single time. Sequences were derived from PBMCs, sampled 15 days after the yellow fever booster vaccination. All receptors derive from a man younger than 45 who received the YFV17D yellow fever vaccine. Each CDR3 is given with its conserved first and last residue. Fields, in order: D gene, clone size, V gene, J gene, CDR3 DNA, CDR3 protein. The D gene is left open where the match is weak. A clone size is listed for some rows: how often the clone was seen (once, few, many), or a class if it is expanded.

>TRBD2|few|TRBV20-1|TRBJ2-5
TGCAGTGCTAGAGGACCGGATAGCGGGATTTCAGAGACCCAGTACTTC
CSARGPDSGISETQYF
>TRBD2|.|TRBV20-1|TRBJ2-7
TGCAGTGCTAGACTAGCGGGAGGCGAGCAGTACTTC
CSARLAGGEQYF
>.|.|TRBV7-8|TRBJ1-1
TGTGCCAGCAGCTTTTTGGGGGCGGACACTGAAGCTTTCTTT
CASSFLGADTEAFF
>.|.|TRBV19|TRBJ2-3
TGTGCCAGTAGTATTACAGGGCTAGCGGAGGGGGGAGATACGCAGTATTTT
CASSITGLAEGGDTQYF
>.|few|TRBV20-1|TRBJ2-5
TGCAGTGCTGGGCCTGACAGCTCCGGGGAGACCCAGTACTTC
CSAGPDSSGETQYF
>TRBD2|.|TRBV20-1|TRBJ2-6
TGCTGTGCTAGTCCGGGCCGGACTAGTCCGCTCTCTGGGGCCAACGTCCTGACTTTC
CCASPGRTSPLSGANVLTF
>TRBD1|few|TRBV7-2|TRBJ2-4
TGTGCCAGCACCTCAGGGGGATCCAAAAACATTCAGTACTTC
CASTSGGSKNIQYF
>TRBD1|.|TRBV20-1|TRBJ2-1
TGCAGTGCGCGGGACAGGGGGCGACGGGAGCAGTTCTTC
CSARDRGRREQFF
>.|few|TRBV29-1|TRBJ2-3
TGCAGCGTTGATGGGGGGAGCACAGATACGCAGTATTTT
CSVDGGSTDTQYF
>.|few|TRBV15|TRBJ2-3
TGTGCCACCAGCAAAAACCTAGCTCTTATAACAGATACGCAGTATTTT
CATSKNLALITDTQYF
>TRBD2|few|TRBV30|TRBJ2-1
TGTGCCTGGAGTGTACCTAGCGGGAGGGCCGCTGAGCAGTTCTTC
CAWSVPSGRAAEQFF
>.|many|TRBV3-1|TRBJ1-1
TGTGCCAGCAGAACCAGGGAAGGGAACACTGAAGCTTTCTTT
CASRTREGNTEAFF
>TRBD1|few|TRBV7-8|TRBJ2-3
TGTGCCAGCAGCTCCGGACAGGGGGGATCTACGCAGTATTTT
CASSSGQGGSTQYF
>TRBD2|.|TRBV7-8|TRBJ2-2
TGTGCCAGCAGCTTACGCGGGGGGGTGCCCGGGGAGCTGTTTTTT
CASSLRGGVPGELFF
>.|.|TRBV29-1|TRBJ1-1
TGCAGCGTTGAACTTCAAGGACGTTTTAGAGCTTTCTTT
CSVELQGRFRAFF
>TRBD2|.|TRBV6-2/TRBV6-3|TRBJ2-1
TGTGCCAGCAGTTACTCGCTAGCGGGACCCTACAATGAGCAGTTCTTC
CASSYSLAGPYNEQFF
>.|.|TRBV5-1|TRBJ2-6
TGCGCCAGCAGCTTGGAGGGTAGGAATAACGTCCTGACTTTC
CASSLEGRNNVLTF
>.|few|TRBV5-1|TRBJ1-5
TGCGCCAGCAGCTTGGGACCACGGACAGACAATCAGCCCCAGCATTTT
CASSLGPRTDNQPQHF
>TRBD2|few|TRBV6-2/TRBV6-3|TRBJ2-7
TGTGCCAGCAGTTACTCTCAACTAGCGGACTCCTACGAGCAGTACTTC
CASSYSQLADSYEQYF
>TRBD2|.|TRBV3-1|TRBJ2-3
TGTGCCAGCAGCCAAGATCTGACTAGCGGAACTAGCACAGATACGCAGTATTTT
CASSQDLTSGTSTDTQYF
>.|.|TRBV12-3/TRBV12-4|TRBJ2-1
TGTGCCAGCAGGGCTAGCGACTACGGTGAGCAGTTCTTC
CASRASDYGEQFF
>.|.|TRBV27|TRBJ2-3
TGTGCCAGCAGTTTTGGGGTCGGCGCGGATACGCAGTATTTT
CASSFGVGADTQYF
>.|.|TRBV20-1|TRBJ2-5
TGCAGTGCTCACTTACTCGGTCCTGAGACCCAGTACTTC
CSAHLLGPETQYF
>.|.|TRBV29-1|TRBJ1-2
TGCAGCGTTGTGGGTCGTTATGGCTACACCTTC
CSVVGRYGYTF
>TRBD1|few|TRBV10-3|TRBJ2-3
TGTGCCATCAGCGATAGGGGGCTGGGCACAGATACGCAGTATTTT
CAISDRGLGTDTQYF
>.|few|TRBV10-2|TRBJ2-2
TGCGCCAGCAGTGTGGCGGCCCAAGCGGGCGGGGAGCTGTTTTTT
CASSVAAQAGGELFF
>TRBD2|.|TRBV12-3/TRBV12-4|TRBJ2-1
TGTGCCAGCAGTTTTCAGGCGGGAGGGGCCCTGGGGTTCTTC
CASSFQAGGALGFF
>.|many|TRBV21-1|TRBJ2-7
TGTGCCATTTCTCTGGGGGAGGGAACTTACGAGCAGTACTTC
CAISLGEGTYEQYF
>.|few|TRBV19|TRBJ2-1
TGTGCCAGTAGTATTAAGGGACCGTGGAATGAGCAGTTCTTC
CASSIKGPWNEQFF
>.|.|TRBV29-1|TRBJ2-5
TGCACCGCCTTCAAAGAGACCCAGTACTTC
CTAFKETQYF
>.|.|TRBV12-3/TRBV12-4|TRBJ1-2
TGTGCCAGCAGTTTAGCGGGGCGAGCTAACTATGGCTACACCTTC
CASSLAGRANYGYTF